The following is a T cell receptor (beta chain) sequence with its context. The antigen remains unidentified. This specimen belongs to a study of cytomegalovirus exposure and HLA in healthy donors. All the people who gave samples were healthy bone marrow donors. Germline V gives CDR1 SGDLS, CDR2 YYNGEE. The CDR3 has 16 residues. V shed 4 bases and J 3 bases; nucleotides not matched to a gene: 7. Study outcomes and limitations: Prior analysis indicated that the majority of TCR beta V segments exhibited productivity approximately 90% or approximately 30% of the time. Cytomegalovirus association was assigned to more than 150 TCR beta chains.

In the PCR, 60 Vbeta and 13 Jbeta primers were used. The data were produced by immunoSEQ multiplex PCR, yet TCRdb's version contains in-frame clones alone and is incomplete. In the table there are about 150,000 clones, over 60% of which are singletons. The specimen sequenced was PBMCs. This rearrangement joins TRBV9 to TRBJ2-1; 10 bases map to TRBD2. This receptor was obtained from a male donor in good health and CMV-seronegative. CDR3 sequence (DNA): TGTGCCAGCAGCCAGGGGACTAGCGAGTTCTACAATGAGCAGTTCTTC. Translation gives CASSQGTSEFYNEQFF.